This passage covers 15 T cell receptor beta chains from one sample sequenced in a study of blood T cell repertoires in COVID-19. Libraries were prepared by immunoSEQ multiplex PCR; TCRdb keeps only in-frame clonotypes and omits some of them. The table records approximately 46,000 clones, approximately 80% of them present only once. The sequenced material came from peripheral blood. These receptors all come from a human donor in a cohort sampled during active COVID-19.

V and J are TRBV19 and TRBJ2-1, with 7 bases fitting TRBD1. From germline, CDR1 is LNHDA and CDR2 SQIVND (reference sequence). The CDR3 is made up of 15 amino acids. V lost 3 bases and J lost 6; bases outside the gene matches: 8. In DNA form, the CDR3 reads TGTGCCAGTAGTATCTACCAGGGGGAAGGCAATGAGCAGTTCTTC. Amino acids: CASSIYQGEGNEQFF.

J is TRBJ1-1 and V is TRBV2, with D tentatively TRBD1 (6 bases). Looked up from germline, CDR1 is SNHLY and CDR2 is FYNNEI. This CDR3 region has 14 residues. Trimming took off 8 bases at V and 3 bases at J, with 16 bases between the two ends. CDR3 amino acids: CASSLGGSHTEAFF. In DNA form, the CDR3 reads TGTGCCAGCTCTTTAGGGGGTTCACACACTGAAGCTTTCTTT. The full variable domain, in which reference TRBV2 and TRBJ1-1 provide the parts outside the CDR3, is EPEVTQTPSHQVTQMGQEVILRCVPISNHLYFYWYRQILGQKVEFLVSFYNNEISEKSEIFDDQFSVERPDGSNFTLKIRSTKLEDSAMYFCASSLGGSHTEAFFGQGTRLTVV.

This chain uses TRBV5-4 with TRBJ2-7; 9 bases are shared with TRBD2. The CDR3 totals 15 residues. The V segment lost 2 bases and the J segment 4 bases; nucleotides outside the gene matches: 7. Germline CDR1 is SGHNT and CDR2 is YYREEE (reference sequence). In DNA form, the CDR3 reads TGTGCCAGCAGCTTTAGCGGGAGAGACGTTTACGAGCAGTACTTC. Protein product: CASSFSGRDVYEQYF.

The chain couples TRBV2 to TRBJ1-6; tentatively, D is TRBD1 (6 bases). V shed 6 bases and J shed 3 bases, with 15 bases lying between them. Per germline, CDR1 SNHLY and CDR2 FYNNEI. The CDR3 is made up of 16 amino acids. The CDR3 DNA is TGTGCCAGCAGGGACGCTGGACAGTACTATAATTCACCCCTCCACTTT. Residues: CASRDAGQYYNSPLHF.

This clone was counted between two and nine times. The rearrangement joins TRBV10-1 to TRBJ2-1, with 8 positions matching TRBD1. The CDR3 is 17 residues long. CDR1 and CDR2 from the germline V gene are WNHNN and SYGVQD (reference sequence). Trimming cost V 4 bases and J 6 bases; bases outside gene matches: 14. The CDR3 bases are TGCGCCAGCAGTGTTTCTGTTCCGGGACAGGAGGGCAATGAGCAGTTCTTC. It yields the protein CASSVSVPGQEGNEQFF.

The V and J genes are TRBV7-2 and TRBJ2-7, with 7 nucleotides matching TRBD1. This CDR3 comprises 14 residues. The trim removed 6 bases at V and 5 bases at J, leaving 10 bases unmatched. Germline loops: CDR1 SGHTA, CDR2 FQGNSA. Written as DNA, the CDR3 is TGTGCCAGCAGGGGATCGACAGGGTTCCACGAGCAGTACTTC. Its protein is CASRGSTGFHEQYF.

This rearrangement joins TRBV5-1 to TRBJ2-2; D unresolved. Germline V gene data show CDR1 as SGHRS and CDR2 as YFSETQ. The CDR3 totals 13 residues. Trimming removed 0 bases from V and 4 bases from J, with 4 bases in between. The CDR3 sequence: CASSLDGTGELFF. CDR3 in DNA: TGCGCCAGCAGCTTGGACGGCACCGGGGAGCTGTTTTTT. Based on the CDR3 plus reference TRBV5-1 and TRBJ2-2, the full variable domain is KAGVTQTPRYLIKTRGQQVTLSCSPISGHRSVSWYQQTPGQGLQFLFEYFSETQRNKGNFPGRFSGRQFSNSRSEMNVSTLELGDSALYLCASSLDGTGELFFGEGSRLTVL.

The chain combines TRBV6-5 with TRBJ1-1; 9 positions agree with TRBD1. The CDR3 is 14 residues long. Germline V gene lookup returns CDR1 MNHEY and CDR2 SVGAGI. J was trimmed by 4 bases and V by 6 bases; bases with no gene match: 6. For the CDR3, the DNA is TGTGCCAGCAGATCCGGGACAGGGAGCACTGAAGCTTTCTTT. Its protein is CASRSGTGSTEAFF.

This chain links TRBV4-1 with TRBJ2-1, with 8 bases fitting TRBD2. There are 17 residues in the CDR3. The germline V gene has CDR1 MGHRA and CDR2 YSYEKL. V lost 3 bases to trimming and J lost 2 bases; unmatched junction nucleotides: 9. The CDR3 sequence: CASSHLFREGPYNEQFF. DNA of the CDR3: TGCGCCAGCAGCCACCTCTTCCGGGAGGGACCCTACAATGAGCAGTTCTTC.

This clone was seen only a few times. The CDR3 region is CASSFIDRTDNYGYTF. The CDR3 coding sequence is TGTGCCAGCAGCTTCATCGACAGGACAGATAACTATGGCTACACCTTC. The chain carries TRBV7-9 and TRBJ1-2, with D perhaps matching TRBD1 (6 bases). V was cut by 3 bases and J by 1 base, with 15 bases left in between. CDR3 size: 16 residues. CDR1 and CDR2 (germline): SEHNR, FQNEAQ (reference sequence).

The rearrangement uses TRBV5-1 and TRBJ1-2; TRBD1 matches at 10 bases. This CDR3 is 14 amino acids long. The junction had 9 bases not matched to a gene; V was cut back by 7 bases and J by 6 bases. From germline, CDR1 is SGHRS and CDR2 YFSETQ. CDR3 in amino acids: CASRQGAREDGYTF. The CDR3 DNA is TGCGCCAGCCGACAGGGGGCGCGGGAGGATGGCTACACCTTC.

The CDR3 is CASSWGQGSEKLFF. DNA of the CDR3: TGCGCCAGCAGCTGGGGACAGGGTAGTGAAAAACTGTTTTTT. The rearrangement uses TRBV5-1 and TRBJ1-4; TRBD1 matches 9 bases. The CDR3 covers 14 residues. Germline trimming cut 3 bases from V and 7 bases from J; bases unmatched to any gene: 4. Germline V gene sequence: CDR1 SGHRS, CDR2 YFSETQ. The complete variable domain, with remaining parts taken from reference TRBV5-1 and TRBJ1-4, reads KAGVTQTPRYLIKTRGQQVTLSCSPISGHRSVSWYQQTPGQGLQFLFEYFSETQRNKGNFPGRFSGRQFSNSRSEMNVSTLELGDSALYLCASSWGQGSEKLFFGSGTQLSVL.

V usage is TRBV4-1 and J usage is TRBJ2-7; D is undetermined. The CDR3 consists of 14 residues. Germline V lookup: CDR1 MGHRA, CDR2 YSYEKL. Trimming took off 1 base at V and 1 base at J, with 8 bases between the two ends. CDR3 in amino acids: CASSQVAGSYEQYF. The CDR3 region has the DNA TGCGCCAGCAGCCAAGTGGCAGGTTCCTACGAGCAGTACTTC.

The V and J genes are TRBV11-3 and TRBJ2-7; TRBD2 matches at 9 bases. Germline CDR1 SGHNT, CDR2 YENEEA. Trimming cost V 8 bases and J 7 bases; bases outside gene matches: 6. The CDR3 covers 12 residues. CDR3 residues: CASAGGPWEQYF. The CDR3 DNA sequence: TGTGCCAGCGCGGGAGGGCCCTGGGAGCAGTACTTC.

In this sample, this clone turned up once. The chain uses TRBV11-3 and TRBJ2-1; 7 bases agree with TRBD2. The V gene's germline CDR1 is SGHNT and CDR2 YENEEA. V was clipped by 6 bases and J by 2 bases; unmatched bases: 4. This CDR3 region has 14 residues. The CDR3 loop is CASSLGGTYNEQFF. The CDR3 coding sequence is TGTGCCAGCAGTCTCGGGGGGACCTACAATGAGCAGTTCTTC.